This T cell receptor (beta chain) was identified during a study of T-cell reconstitution after alpha-beta-depleted transplantation in children. It was with unique molecular identifiers that the TCRbeta library was prepared. TCRdb called the PCR reads again in MiXCR, with one record for every CDR3 protein. This table holds 200,000 to 300,000 distinct CDR3 sequences, around 11% found once. Germline lookup yields CDR1 SGHRS and CDR2 YFSETQ. CDR3 length: 16 amino acids. With 4 bases removed from V and 0 bases from J, the gap between germline ends came to 17 bases. This TCR was recovered from a human donor who donated a stem cell graft to a child with acute lymphoblastic leukemia. The chain employs TRBV5-1 and TRBJ2-7; D is perhaps TRBD2 (5 bases). Source: PBMCs from the stem cell graft donor, taken from the stem cell graft. CDR3 loop: CASSDVGSGSSYEQYF. The CDR3 DNA reads TGCGCCAGCAGCGATGTGGGTTCGGGGAGCTCCTACGAGCAGTACTTC.